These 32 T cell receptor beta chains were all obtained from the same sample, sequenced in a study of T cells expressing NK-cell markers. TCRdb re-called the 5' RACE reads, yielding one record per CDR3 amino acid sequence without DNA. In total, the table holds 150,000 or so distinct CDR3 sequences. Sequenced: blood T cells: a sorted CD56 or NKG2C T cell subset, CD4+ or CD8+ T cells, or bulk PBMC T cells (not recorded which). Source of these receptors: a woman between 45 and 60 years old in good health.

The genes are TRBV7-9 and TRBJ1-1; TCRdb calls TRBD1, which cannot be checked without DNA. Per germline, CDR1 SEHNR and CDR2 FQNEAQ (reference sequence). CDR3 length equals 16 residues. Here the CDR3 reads CASSLVLGQGGTEAFF.

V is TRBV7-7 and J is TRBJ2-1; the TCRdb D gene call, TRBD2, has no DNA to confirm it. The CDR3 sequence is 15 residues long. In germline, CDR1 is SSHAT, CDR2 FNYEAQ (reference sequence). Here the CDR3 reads CASSSTSGLSNEQFF.

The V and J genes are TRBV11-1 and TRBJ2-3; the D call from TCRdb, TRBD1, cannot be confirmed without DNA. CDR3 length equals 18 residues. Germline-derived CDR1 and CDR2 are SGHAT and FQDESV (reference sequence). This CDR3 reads CASSLIRGGREMADTQYF.

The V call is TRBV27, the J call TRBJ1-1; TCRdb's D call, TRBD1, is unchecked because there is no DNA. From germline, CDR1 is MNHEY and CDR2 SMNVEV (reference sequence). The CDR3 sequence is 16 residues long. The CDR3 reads CASSLGFQGIDTEAFF.

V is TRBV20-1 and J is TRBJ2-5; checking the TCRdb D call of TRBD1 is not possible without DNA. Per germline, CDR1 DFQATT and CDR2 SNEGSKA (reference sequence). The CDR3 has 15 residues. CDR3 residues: CSARLYGTYQETQYF.

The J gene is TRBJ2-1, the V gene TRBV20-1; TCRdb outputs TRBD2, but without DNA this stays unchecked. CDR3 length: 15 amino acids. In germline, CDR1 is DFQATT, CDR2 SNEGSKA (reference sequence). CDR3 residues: CSAREGLDSYNEQFF.

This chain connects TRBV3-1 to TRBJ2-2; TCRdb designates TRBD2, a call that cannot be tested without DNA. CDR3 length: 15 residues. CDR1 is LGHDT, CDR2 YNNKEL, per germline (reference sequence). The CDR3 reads CASSQDSGPTGELFF.

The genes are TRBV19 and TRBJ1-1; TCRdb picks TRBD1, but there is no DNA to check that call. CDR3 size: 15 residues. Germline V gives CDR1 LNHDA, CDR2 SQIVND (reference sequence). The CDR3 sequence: CASTRFGAADTEAFF.

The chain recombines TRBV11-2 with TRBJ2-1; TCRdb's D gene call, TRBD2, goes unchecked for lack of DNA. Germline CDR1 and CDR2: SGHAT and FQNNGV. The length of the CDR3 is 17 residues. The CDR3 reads CASSAAGGGGSHNEQFF.

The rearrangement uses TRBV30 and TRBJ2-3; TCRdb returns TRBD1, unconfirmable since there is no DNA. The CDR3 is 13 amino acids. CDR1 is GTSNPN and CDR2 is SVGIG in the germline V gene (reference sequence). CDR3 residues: CAWTSGVTDTQYF.

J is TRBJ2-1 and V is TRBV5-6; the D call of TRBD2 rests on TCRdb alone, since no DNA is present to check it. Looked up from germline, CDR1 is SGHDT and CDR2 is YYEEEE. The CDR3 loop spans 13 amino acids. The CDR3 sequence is CASSLGEGYEQFF. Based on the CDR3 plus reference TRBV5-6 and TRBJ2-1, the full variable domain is DAGVTQSPTHLIKTRGQQVTLRCSPKSGHDTVSWYQQALGQGPQFIFQYYEEEERQRGNFPDRFSGHQFPNYSSELNVNALLLGDSALYLCASSLGEGYEQFFGPGTRLTVL.

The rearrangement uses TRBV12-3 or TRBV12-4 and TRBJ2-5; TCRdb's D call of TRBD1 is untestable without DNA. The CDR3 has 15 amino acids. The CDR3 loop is CASSFPDKGQETQYF.

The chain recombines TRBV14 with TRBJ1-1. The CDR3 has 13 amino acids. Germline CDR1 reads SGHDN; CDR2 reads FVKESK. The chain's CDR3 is CASSQWAGTEAFF.

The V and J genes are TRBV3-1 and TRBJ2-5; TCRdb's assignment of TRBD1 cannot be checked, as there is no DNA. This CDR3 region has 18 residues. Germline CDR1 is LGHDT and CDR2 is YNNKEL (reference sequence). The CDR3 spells CASSQDPRRGTARKTQYF.

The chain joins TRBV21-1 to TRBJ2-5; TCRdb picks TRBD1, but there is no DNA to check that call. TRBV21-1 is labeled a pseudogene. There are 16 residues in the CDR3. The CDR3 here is CASSLGDRQGAETQYF.

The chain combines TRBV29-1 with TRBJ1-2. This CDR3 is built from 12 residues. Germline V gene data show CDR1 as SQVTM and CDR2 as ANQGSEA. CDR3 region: CSVDDSTYGYTF.

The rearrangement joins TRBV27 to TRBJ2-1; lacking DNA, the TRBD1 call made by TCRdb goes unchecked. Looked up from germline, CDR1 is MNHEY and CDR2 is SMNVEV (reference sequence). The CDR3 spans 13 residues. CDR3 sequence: CASSLLLGGEQFF.

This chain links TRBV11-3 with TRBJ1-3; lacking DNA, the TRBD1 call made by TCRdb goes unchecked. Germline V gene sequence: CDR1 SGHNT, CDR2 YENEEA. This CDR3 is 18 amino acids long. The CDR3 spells CASSSLNSGASSGNTIYF.

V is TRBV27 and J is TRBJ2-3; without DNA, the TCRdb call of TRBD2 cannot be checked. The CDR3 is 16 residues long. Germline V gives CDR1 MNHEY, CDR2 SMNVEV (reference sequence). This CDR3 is CASSDTSGRPTDTQYF.

The CDR3 region is CASSPSGGTEAFF. The genes are TRBV7-9 and TRBJ1-1; the TCRdb call, TRBD1, lacks DNA for checking. Germline CDR1 reads SEHNR; CDR2 reads FQNEAQ (reference sequence). The CDR3 sequence is 13 residues long.

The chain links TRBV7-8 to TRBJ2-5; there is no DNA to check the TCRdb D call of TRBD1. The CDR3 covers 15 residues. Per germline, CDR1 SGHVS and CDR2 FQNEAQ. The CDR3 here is CASSLVFGGAETQYF.

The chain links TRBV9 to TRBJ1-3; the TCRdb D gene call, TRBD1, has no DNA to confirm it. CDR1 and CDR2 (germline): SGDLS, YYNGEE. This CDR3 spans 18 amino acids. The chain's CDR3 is CASSVADRAGDSGNTIYF. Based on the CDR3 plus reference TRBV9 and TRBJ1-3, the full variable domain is DSGVTQTPKHLITATGQRVTLRCSPRSGDLSVYWYQQSLDQGLQFLIQYYNGEERAKGNILERFSAQQFPDLHSELNLSSLELGDSALYFCASSVADRAGDSGNTIYFGEGSWLTVV.

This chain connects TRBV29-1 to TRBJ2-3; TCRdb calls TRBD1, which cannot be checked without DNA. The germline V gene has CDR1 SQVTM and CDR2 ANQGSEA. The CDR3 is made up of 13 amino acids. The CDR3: CSVAPSSADTQYF.

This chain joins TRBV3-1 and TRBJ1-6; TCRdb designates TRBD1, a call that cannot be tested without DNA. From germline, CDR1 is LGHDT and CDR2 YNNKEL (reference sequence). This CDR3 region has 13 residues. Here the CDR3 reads CASSRGVETPLHF.

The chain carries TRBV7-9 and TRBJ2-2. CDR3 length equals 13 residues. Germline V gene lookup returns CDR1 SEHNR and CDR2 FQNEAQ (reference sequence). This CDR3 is CASSFTSTGELFF.

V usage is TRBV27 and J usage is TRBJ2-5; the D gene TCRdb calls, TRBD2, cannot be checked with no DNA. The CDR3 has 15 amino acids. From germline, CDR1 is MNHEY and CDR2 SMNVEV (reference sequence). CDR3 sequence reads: CASSSGTVYQETQYF.

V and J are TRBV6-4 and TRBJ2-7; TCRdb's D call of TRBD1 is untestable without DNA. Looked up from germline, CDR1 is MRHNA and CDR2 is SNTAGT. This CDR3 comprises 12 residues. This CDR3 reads CASRGQGGEQYF.

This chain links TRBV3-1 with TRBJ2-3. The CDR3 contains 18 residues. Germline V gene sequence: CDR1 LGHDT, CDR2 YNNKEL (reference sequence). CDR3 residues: CASSQGSSISAYTDTQYF.

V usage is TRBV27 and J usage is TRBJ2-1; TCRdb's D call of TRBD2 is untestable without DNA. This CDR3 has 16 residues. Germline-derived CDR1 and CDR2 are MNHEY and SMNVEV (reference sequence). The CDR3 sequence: CASSLLTLAGMDEQFF.

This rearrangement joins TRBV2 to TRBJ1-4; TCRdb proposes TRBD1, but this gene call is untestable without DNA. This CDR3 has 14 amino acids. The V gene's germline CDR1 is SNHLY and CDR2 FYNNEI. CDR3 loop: CARGPGQEAEKLFF. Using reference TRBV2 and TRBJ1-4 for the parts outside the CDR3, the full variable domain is EPEVTQTPSHQVTQMGQEVILRCVPISNHLYFYWYRQILGQKVEFLVSFYNNEISEKSEIFDDQFSVERPDGSNFTLKIRSTKLEDSAMYFCARGPGQEAEKLFFGSGTQLSVL.

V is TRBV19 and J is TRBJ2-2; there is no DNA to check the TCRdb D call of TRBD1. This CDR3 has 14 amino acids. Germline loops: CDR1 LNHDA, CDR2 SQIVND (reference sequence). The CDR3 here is CASSMGGATGELFF. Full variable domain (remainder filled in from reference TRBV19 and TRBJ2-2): DGGITQSPKYLFRKEGQNVTLSCEQNLNHDAMYWYRQDPGQGLRLIYYSQIVNDFQKGDIAEGYSVSREKKESFPLTVTSAQKNPTAFYLCASSMGGATGELFFGEGSRLTVL.

CDR3 sequence: CASSLARAGGTREQFF. V usage is TRBV11-2 and J usage is TRBJ2-1; without DNA, the TCRdb call of TRBD1 cannot be checked. The V gene's germline CDR1 is SGHAT and CDR2 FQNNGV. This CDR3 has 16 amino acids.